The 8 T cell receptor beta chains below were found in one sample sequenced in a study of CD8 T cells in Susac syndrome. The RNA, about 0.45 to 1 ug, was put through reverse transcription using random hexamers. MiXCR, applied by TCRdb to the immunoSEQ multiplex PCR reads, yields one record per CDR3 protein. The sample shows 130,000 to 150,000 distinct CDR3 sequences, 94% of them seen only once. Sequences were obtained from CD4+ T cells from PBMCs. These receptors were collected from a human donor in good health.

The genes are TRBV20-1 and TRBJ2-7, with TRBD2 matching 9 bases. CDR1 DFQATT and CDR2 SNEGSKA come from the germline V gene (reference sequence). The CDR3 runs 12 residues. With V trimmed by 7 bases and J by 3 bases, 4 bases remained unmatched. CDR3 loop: CSVGTSSYEQYF. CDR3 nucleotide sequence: TGCAGTGTGGGGACTAGCAGCTACGAGCAGTACTTC.

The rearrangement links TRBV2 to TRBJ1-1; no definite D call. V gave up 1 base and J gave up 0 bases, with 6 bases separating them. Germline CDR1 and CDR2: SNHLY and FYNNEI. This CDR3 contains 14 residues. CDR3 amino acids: CASSEVGMNTEAFF. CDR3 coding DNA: TGTGCCAGCAGTGAAGTGGGCATGAACACTGAAGCTTTCTTT.

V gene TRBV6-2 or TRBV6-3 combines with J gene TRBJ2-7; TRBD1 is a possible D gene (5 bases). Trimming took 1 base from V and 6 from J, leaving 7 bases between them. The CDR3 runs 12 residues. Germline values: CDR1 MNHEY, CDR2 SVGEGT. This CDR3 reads CASSYLGVEQYF. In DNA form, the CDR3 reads TGTGCCAGCAGTTACTTAGGGGTCGAGCAGTACTTC.

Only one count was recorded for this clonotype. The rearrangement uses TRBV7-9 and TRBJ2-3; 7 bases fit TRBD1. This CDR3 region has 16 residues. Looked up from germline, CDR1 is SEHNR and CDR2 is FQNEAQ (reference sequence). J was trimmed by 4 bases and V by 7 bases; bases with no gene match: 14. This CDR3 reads CASNPLTGLEADTQYF. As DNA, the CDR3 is TGTGCCAGCAATCCCCTGACAGGGCTCGAGGCAGATACGCAGTATTTT.

Here the CDR3 DNA reads TGCGCGGACGGGTCTTCTGGCTACACCTTC. This encodes CADGSSGYTF. This rearrangement joins TRBV29-1 to TRBJ1-2; D remains ambiguous. The CDR3 has 10 amino acids. The germline V gene has CDR1 SQVTM and CDR2 ANQGSEA.

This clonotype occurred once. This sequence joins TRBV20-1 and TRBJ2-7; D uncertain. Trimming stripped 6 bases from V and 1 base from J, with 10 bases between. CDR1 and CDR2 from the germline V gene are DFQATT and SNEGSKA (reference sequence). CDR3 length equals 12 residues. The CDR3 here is CSAIDTSYEQYF. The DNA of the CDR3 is TGCAGTGCCATCGACACTTCCTACGAGCAGTACTTC.

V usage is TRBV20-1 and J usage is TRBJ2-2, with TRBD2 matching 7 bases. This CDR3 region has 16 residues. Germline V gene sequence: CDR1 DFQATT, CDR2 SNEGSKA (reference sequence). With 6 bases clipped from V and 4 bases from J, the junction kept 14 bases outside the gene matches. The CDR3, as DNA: TGCAGTGCCCGACGAAGCGGGAATTCGGTCACCGGGGAGCTGTTTTTT. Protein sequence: CSARRSGNSVTGELFF.

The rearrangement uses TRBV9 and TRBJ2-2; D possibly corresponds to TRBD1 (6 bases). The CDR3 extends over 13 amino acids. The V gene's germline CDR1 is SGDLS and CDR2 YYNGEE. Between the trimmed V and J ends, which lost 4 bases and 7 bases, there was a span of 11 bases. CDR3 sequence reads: CASSPQGYGELFF. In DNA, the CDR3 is TGTGCCAGCAGCCCCCAGGGGTACGGGGAGCTGTTTTTT.